This record concerns one TCR beta chain sequence. Original data processing: The authors estimated nucleated cell counts from reference gene primer amplification. Data came from immunoSEQ multiplex PCR; TCRdb stores just in-frame clones and leaves some out. V and J calls and clone size are as listed in that table; D and trimming were resolved from the DNA. This table has 180,000 or so clones, under 85% appearing once. These data come from a study of blood T cell repertoires in COVID-19. As for the study in general: Sample material is recorded as cDNA or gDNA derived from T cells, B-cell-depleted T cells, or PBMCs.

Trimming removed 10 bases from V and 4 bases from J; junction bases left unmatched: 6. There are 13 residues in the CDR3. The V call is TRBV12-3 or TRBV12-4, the J call TRBJ2-1, with 8 bases aligning to TRBD2. The receptor was derived from a man in his fifties or sixties who had recovered from COVID-19. Specimen: peripheral blood. In DNA form, the CDR3 reads TGTGCCACCGGGAGGGGCGATTACAATGAGCAGTTCTTC. Its translation: CATGRGDYNEQFF.